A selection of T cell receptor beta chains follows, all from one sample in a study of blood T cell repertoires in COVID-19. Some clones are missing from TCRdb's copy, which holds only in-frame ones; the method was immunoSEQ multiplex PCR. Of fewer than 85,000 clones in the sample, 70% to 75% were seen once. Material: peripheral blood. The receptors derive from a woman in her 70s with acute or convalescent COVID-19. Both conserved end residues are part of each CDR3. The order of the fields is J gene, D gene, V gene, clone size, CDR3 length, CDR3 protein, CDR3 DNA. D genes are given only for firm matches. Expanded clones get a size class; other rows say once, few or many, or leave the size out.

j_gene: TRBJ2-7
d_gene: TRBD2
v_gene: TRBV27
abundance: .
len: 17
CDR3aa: CASRHLRGLAEGYEQYF
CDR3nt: TGTGCCAGCAGACACCTCCGAGGACTAGCGGAAGGCTACGAGCAGTACTTC

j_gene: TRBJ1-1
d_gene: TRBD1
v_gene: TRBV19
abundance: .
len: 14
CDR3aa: CASSPDRAGAEAFF
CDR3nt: TGTGCCAGTAGTCCCGACAGGGCCGGCGCTGAAGCTTTCTTT

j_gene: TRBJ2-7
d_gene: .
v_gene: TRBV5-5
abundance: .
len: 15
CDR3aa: CASSLVGLSKYEQYF
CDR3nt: TGTGCCAGCAGCTTAGTGGGCCTCTCGAAGTACGAGCAGTACTTC

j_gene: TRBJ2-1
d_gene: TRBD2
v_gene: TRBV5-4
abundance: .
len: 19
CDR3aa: CASSLQRLAGRSSYNEQFF
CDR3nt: TGTGCCAGCAGCTTGCAACGCCTAGCGGGGCGAAGCTCCTACAATGAGCAGTTCTTC

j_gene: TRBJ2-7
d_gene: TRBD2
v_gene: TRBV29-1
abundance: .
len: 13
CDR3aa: CSVGTGRVYEQYF
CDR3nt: TGCAGCGTTGGGACGGGGAGGGTATACGAGCAGTACTTC

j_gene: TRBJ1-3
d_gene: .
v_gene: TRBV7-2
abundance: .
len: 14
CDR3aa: CASSPVGAGNTIYF
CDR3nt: TGTGCCAGCAGCCCGGTAGGGGCGGGAAACACCATATATTTT

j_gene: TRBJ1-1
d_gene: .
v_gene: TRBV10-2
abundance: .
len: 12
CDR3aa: CASSGRNTEAFF
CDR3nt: TGCGCCAGCAGTGGCAGGAACACTGAAGCTTTCTTT

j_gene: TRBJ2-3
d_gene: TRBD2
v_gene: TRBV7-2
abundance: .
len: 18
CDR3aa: CASSLGKGLAGNADTQYF
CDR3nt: TGTGCCAGCAGCTTAGGGAAGGGACTAGCGGGAAATGCGGATACGCAGTATTTT

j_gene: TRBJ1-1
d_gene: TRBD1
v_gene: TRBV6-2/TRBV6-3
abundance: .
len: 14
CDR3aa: CASSSGQGFTEAFF
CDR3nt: TGTGCCAGCAGTTCGGGACAGGGATTCACTGAAGCTTTCTTT

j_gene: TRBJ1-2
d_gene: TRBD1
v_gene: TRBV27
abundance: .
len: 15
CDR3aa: CASSLRDRGFHGYTF
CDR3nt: TGTGCCAGCAGTCTCCGGGACAGGGGCTTCCATGGCTACACCTTC

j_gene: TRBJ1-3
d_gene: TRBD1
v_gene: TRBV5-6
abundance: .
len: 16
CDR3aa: CASSLYSTGVGNTIYF
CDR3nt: TGTGCCAGCAGCCTGTACTCGACAGGGGTAGGAAACACCATATATTTT

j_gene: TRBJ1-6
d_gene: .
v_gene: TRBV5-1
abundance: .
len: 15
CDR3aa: CASSPVGQINSPLHF
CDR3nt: TGCGCCAGCAGCCCAGTCGGACAGATAAATTCACCCCTCCACTTT

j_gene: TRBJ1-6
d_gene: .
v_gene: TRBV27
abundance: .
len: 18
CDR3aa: CASSLGGAGSSYNSPLHF
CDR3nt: TGTGCCAGCAGTTTAGGGGGGGCTGGGAGCTCCTATAATTCACCCCTCCACTTT

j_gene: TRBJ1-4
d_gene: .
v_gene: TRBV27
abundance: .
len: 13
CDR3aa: CASRRTDEEKLFF
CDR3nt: TGTGCCAGCCGCCGGACAGATGAAGAAAAACTGTTTTTT

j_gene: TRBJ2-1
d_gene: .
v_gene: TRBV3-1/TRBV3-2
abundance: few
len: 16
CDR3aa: CASSQGWVGEGYEQFF
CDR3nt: TGTGCCAGCAGCCAAGGGTGGGTAGGGGAAGGCTATGAGCAGTTCTTC

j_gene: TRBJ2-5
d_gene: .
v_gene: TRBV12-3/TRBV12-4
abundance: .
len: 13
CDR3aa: CASSGGAHETQYF
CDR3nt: TGTGCCAGCAGCGGAGGGGCCCACGAGACCCAGTACTTC

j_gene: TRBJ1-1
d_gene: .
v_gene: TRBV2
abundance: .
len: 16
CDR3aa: CASTTGPPLLNTEAFF
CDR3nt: TGTGCCAGTACCACAGGCCCTCCCTTATTGAACACTGAAGCTTTCTTT

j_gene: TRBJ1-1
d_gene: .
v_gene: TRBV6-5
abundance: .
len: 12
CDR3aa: CASSPPRAEAFF
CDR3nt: TGTGCCAGCAGTCCCCCACGGGCTGAAGCTTTCTTT

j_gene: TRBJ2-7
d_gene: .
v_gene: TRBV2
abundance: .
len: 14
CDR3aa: CASSRQAVSYEQYF
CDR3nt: TGTGCCAGCAGTAGACAGGCTGTCTCCTACGAGCAGTACTTC

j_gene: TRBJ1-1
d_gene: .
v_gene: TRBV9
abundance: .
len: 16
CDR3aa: CASSDRQSSGYTEAFF
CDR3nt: TGTGCCAGCAGCGACCGACAGTCCTCGGGCTACACTGAAGCTTTCTTT